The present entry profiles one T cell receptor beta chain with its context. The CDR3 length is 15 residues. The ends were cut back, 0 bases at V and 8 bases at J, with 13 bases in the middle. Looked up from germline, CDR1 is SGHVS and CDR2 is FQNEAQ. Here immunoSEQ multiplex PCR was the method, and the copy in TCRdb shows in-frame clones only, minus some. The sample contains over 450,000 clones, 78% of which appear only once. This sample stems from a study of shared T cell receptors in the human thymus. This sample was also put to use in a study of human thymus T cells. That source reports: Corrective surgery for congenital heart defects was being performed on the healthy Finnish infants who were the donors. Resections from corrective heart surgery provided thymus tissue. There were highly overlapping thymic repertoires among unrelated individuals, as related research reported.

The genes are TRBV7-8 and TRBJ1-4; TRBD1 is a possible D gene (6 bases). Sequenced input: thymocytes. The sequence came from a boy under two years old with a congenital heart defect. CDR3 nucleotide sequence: TGTGCCAGCAGCTTAGCACAGGGTGAAGGAGAAAAACTGTTTTTT. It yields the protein CASSLAQGEGEKLFF.